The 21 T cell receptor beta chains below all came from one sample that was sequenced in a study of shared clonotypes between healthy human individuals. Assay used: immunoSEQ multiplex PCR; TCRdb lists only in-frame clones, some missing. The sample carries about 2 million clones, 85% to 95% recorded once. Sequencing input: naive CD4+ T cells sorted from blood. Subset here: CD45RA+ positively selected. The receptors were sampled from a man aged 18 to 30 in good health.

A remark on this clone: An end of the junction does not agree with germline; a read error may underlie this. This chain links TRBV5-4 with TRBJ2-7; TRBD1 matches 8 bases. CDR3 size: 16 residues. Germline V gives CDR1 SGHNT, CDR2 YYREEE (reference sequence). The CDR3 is CASSQDSRQGSYEQYF. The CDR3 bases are TGCGCCAGCAGCCAAGACTCGAGACAGGGGTCCTACGAGCAGTACTTC.

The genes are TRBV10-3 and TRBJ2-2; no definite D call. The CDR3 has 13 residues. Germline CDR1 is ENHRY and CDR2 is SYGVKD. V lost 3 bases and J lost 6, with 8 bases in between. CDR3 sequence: CAISDTSPGELFF. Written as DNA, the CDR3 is TGTGCCATCAGTGACACAAGCCCCGGGGAGCTGTTTTTT.

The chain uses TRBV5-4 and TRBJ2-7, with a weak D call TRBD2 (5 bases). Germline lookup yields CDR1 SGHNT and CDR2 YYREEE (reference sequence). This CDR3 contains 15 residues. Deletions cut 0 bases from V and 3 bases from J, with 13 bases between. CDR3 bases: TGTGCCAGCAGCTTGGCCGGTGGGAGTCTCTACGAGCAGTACTTC. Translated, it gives CASSLAGGSLYEQYF. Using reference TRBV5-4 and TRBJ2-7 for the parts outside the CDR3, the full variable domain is ETGVTQSPTHLIKTRGQQVTLRCSSQSGHNTVSWYQQALGQGPQFIFQYYREEENGRGNFPPRFSGLQFPNYSSELNVNALELDDSALYLCASSLAGGSLYEQYFGPGTRLTVT.

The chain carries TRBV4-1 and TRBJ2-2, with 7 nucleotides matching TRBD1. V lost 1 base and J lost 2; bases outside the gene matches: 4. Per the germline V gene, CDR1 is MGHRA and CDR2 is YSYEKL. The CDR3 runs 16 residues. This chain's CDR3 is CASSQATGSNTGELFF. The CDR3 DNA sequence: TGCGCCAGCAGCCAAGCGACAGGGTCAAACACCGGGGAGCTGTTTTTT.

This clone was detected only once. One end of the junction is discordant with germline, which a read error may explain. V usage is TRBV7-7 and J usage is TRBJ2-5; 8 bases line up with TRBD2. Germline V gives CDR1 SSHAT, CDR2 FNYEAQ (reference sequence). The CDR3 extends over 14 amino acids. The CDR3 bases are TGTGCTAGCAGCCCTAACGGGAGGGCGGAGACCCAGTACTTC. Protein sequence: CASSPNGRAETQYF.

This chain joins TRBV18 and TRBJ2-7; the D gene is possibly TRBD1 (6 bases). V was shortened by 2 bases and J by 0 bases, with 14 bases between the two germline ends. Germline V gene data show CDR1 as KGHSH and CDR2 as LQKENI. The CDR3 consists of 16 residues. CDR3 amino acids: CASSPGVGTYSYEQYF. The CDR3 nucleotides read TGTGCCAGCTCACCAGGGGTCGGGACATACTCCTACGAGCAGTACTTC.

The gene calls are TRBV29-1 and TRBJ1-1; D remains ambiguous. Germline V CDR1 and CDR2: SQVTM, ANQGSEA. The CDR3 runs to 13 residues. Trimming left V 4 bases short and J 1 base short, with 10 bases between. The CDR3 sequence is CSVGMSANTEAFF. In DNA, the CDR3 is TGCAGCGTTGGGATGTCAGCGAACACTGAAGCTTTCTTT.

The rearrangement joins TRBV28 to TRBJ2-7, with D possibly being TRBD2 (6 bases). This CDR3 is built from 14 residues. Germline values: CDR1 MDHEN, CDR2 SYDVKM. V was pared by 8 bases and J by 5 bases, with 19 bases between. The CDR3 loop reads CASGKGLLPHEQYF. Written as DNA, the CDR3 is TGTGCCAGCGGAAAGGGACTTCTACCCCACGAGCAGTACTTC. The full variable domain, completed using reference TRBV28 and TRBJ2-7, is DVKVTQSSRYLVKRTGEKVFLECVQDMDHENMFWYRQDPGLGLRLIYFSYDVKMKEKGDIPEGYSVSREKKERFSLILESASTNQTSMYLCASGKGLLPHEQYFGPGTRLTVT.

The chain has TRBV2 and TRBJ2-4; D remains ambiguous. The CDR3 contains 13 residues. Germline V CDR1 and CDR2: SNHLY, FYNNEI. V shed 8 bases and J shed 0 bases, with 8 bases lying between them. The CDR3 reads CASFSLAKNIQYF. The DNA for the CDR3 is TGTGCCAGCTTTAGTTTAGCCAAAAACATTCAGTACTTC.

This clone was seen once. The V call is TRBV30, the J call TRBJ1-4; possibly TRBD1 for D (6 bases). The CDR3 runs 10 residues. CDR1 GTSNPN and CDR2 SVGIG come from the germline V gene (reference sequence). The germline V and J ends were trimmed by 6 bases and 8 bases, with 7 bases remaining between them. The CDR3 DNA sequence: TGTGCCTGCAGGGGAGAAAAACTGTTTTTT. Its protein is CACRGEKLFF.

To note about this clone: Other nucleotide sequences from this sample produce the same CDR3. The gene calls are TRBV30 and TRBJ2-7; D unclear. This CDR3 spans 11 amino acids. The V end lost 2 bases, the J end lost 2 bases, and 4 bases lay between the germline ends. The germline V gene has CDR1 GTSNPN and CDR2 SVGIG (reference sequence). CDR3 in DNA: TGTGCCTGGAGTTCTACCTACGAGCAGTACTTC. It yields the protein CAWSSTYEQYF. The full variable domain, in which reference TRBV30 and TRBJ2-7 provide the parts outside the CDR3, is SQTIHQWPATLVQPVGSPLSLECTVEGTSNPNLYWYRQAAGRGLQLLFYSVGIGQISSEVPQNLSASRPQDRQFILSSKKLLLSDSGFYLCAWSSTYEQYFGPGTRLTVT.

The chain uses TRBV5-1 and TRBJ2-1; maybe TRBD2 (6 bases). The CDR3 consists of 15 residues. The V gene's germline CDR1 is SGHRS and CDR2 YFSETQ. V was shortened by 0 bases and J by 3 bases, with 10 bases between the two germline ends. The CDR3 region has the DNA TGCGCCAGCAGCTTGGAGCGGGCGGGCTACAATGAGCAGTTCTTC. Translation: CASSLERAGYNEQFF.

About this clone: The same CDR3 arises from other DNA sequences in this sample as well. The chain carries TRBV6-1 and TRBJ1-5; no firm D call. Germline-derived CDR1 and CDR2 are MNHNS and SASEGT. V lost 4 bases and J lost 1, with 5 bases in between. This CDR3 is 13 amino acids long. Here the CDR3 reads CASSAVSNQPQHF. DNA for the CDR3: TGTGCCAGCAGTGCCGTGAGCAATCAGCCCCAGCATTTT.

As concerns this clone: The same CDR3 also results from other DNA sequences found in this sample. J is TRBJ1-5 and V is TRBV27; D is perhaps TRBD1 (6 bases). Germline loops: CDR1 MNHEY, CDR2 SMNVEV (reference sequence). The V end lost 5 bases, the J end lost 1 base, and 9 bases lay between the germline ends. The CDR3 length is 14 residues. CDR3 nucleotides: TGTGCCAGCAGTGGCCAGGGGAGCAATCAGCCCCAGCATTTT. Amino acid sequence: CASSGQGSNQPQHF.

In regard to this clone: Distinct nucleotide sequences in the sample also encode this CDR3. The CDR3 is CASSLVADQPQHF. In DNA, the CDR3 is TGTGCCAGCAGCTTAGTGGCGGATCAGCCCCAGCATTTT. V is TRBV7-2 and J is TRBJ1-5, with D unresolved. CDR3 length: 13 amino acids. Germline CDR1 and CDR2: SGHTA and FQGNSA. Trimming cost V 1 base and J 5 bases, with 6 bases left between them.

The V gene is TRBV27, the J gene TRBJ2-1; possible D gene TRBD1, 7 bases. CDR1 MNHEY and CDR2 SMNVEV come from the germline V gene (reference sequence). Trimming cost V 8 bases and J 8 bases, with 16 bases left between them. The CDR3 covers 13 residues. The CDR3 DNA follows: TGTGCCAGCGTGAGCGGAGGGGGCTATGAGCAGTTCTTC. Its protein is CASVSGGGYEQFF.

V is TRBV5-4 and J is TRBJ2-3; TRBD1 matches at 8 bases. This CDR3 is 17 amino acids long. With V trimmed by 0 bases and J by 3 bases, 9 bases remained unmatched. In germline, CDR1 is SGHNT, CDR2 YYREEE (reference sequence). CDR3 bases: TGTGCCAGCAGCTTGGCCAACAGGTACAGGGGGACAGATACGCAGTATTTT. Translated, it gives CASSLANRYRGTDTQYF. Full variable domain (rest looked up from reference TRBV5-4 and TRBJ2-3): ETGVTQSPTHLIKTRGQQVTLRCSSQSGHNTVSWYQQALGQGPQFIFQYYREEENGRGNFPPRFSGLQFPNYSSELNVNALELDDSALYLCASSLANRYRGTDTQYFGPGTRLTVL.

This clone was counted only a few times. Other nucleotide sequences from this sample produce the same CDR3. In nucleotides, the CDR3 is TGTGCCAGTAGTACAGGGACAGACTATAATTCACCCCTCCACTTT. Protein product: CASSTGTDYNSPLHF. This rearrangement joins TRBV19 to TRBJ1-6; TRBD1 matches 7 bases. The CDR3 runs 15 residues. Trimming took 4 bases from V and 3 from J; bases not matched to a gene: 3. Germline lookup yields CDR1 LNHDA and CDR2 SQIVND (reference sequence).

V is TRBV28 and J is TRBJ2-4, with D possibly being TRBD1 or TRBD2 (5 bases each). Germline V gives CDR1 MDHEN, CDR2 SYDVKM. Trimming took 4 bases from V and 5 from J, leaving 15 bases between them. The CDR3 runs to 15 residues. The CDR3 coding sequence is TGTGCCAGCAGTTCGCCGGGTTTGGGGGAAAACATTCAGTACTTC. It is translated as CASSSPGLGENIQYF. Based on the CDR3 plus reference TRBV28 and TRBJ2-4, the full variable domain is DVKVTQSSRYLVKRTGEKVFLECVQDMDHENMFWYRQDPGLGLRLIYFSYDVKMKEKGDIPEGYSVSREKKERFSLILESASTNQTSMYLCASSSPGLGENIQYFGAGTRLSVL.

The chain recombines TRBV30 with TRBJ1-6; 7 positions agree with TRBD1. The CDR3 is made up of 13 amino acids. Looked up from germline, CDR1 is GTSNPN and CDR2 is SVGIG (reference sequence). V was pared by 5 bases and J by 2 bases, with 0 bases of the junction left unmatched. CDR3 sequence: CAWQGAYNSPLHF. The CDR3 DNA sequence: TGTGCCTGGCAGGGGGCCTATAATTCACCCCTCCACTTT.

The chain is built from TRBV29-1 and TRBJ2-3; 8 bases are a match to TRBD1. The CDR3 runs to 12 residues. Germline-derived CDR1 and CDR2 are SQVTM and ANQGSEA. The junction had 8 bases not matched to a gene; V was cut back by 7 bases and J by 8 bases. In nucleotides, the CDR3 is TGCAGCGACACCAGGGGGCTCGGTACGCAGTATTTT. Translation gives CSDTRGLGTQYF.